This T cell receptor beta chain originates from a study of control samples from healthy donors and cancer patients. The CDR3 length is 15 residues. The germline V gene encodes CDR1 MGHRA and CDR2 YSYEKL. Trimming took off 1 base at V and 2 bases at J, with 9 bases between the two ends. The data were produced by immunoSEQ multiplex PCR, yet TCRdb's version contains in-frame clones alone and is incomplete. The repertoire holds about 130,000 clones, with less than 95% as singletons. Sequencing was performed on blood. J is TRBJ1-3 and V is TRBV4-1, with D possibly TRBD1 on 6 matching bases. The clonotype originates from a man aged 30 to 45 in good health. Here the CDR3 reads CASSQVGTTGNTIYF. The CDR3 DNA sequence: TGCGCCAGCAGCCAAGTCGGGACAACTGGAAACACCATATATTTT.